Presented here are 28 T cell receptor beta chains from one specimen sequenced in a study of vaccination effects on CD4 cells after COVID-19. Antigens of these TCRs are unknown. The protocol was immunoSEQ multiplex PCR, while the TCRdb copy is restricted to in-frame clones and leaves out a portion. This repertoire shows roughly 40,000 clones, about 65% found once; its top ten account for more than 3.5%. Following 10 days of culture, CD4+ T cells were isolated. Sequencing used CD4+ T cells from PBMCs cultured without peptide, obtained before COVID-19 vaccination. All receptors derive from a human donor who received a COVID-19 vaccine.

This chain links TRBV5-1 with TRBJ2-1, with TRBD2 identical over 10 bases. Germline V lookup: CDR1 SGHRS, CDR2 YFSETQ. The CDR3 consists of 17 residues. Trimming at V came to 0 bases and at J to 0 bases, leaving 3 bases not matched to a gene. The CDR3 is CASSLEASGSSYNEQFF. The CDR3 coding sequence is TGCGCCAGCAGCTTGGAGGCTAGCGGGAGCTCCTACAATGAGCAGTTCTTC.

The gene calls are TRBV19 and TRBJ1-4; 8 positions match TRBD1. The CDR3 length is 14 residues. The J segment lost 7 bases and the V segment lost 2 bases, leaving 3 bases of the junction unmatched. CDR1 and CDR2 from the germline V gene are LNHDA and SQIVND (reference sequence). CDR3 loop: CASSIQGAVEKLFF. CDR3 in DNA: TGTGCCAGTAGTATACAGGGGGCGGTTGAAAAACTGTTTTTT.

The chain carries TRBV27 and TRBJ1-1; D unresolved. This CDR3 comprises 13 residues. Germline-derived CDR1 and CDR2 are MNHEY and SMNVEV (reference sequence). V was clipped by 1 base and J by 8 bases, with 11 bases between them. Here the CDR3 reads CASSLLGRREAFF. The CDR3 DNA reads TGTGCCAGCAGTTTATTGGGCCGCAGAGAAGCTTTCTTT.

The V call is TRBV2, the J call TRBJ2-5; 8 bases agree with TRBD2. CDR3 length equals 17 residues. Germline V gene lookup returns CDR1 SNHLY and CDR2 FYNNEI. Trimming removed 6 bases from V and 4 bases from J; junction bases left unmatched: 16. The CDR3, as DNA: TGTGCCAGCAGCTATGAAGCGTTGGGGGCGGGGGGAGAGACCCAGTACTTC. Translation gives CASSYEALGAGGETQYF. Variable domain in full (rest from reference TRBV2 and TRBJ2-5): EPEVTQTPSHQVTQMGQEVILRCVPISNHLYFYWYRQILGQKVEFLVSFYNNEISEKSEIFDDQFSVERPDGSNFTLKIRSTKLEDSAMYFCASSYEALGAGGETQYFGPGTRLLVL.

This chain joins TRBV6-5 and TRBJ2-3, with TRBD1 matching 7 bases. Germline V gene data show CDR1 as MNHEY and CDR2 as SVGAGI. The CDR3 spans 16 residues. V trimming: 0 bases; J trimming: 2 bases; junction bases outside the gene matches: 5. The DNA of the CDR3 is TGTGCCAGCAGTTACTCGACAGGGCATCTCACAGATACGCAGTATTTT. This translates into CASSYSTGHLTDTQYF.

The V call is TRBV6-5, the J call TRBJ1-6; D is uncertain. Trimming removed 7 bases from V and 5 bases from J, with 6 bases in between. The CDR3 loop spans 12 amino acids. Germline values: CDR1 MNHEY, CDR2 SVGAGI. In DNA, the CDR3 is TGTGCCAGCAACGACAATAATTCACCCCTCCACTTT. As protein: CASNDNNSPLHF.

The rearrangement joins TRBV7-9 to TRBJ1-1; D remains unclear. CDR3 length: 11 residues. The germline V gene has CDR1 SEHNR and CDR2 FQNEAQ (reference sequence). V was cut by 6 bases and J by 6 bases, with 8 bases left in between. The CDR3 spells CASSQSSEAFF. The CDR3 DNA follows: TGTGCCAGCAGTCAATCTTCTGAAGCTTTCTTT.

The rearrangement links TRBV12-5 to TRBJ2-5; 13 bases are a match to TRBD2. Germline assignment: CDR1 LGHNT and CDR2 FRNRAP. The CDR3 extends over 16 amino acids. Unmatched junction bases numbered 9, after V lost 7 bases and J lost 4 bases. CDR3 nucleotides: TGTGCTAGTGTACTAGGACTAGCGGGAGTGTCAGAGACCCAGTACTTC. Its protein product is CASVLGLAGVSETQYF.

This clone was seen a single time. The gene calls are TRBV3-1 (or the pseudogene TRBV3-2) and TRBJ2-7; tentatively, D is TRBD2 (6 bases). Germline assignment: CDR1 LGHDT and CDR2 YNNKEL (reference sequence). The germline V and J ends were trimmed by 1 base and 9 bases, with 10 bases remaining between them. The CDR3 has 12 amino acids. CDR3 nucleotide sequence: TGTGCCAGCAGCCAAGGGGGCGGGATGCAGTACTTC. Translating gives CASSQGGGMQYF.

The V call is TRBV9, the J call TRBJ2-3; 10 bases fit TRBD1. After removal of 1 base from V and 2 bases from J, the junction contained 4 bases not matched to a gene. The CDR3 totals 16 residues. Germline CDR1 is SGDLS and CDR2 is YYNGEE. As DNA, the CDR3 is TGTGCCAGCAGCGTACGCGGGACAGGGGCCACAGATACGCAGTATTTT. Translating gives CASSVRGTGATDTQYF.

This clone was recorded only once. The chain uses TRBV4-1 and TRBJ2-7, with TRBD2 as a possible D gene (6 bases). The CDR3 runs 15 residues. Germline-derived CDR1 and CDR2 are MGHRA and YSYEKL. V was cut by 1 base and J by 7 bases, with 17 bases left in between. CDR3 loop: CASSQVGSGLVEQYF. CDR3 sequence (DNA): TGCGCCAGCAGCCAAGTAGGCAGCGGGTTGGTTGAGCAGTACTTC.

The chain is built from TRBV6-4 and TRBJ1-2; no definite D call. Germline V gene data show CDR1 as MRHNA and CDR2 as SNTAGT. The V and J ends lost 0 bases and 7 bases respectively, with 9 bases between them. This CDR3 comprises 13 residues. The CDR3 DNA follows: TGTGCCAGCAGTGACTCTGTAGGGATTGGCTACACCTTC. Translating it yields CASSDSVGIGYTF.

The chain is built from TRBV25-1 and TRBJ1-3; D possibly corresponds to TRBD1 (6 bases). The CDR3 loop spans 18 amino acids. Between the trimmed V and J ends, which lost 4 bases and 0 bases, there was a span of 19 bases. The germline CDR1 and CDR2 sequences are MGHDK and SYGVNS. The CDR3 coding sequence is TGTGCCAGCAGTGGGCGGGGCGCGGGGGGCCGCTCTGGAAACACCATATATTTT. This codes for CASSGRGAGGRSGNTIYF.

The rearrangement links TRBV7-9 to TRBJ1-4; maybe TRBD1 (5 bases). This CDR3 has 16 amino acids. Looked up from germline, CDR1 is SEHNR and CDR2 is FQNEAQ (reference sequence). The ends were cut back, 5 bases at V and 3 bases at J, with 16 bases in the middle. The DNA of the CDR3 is TGTGCCAGCAGCCCACGTGGGGGAGTAGCTAATGAAAAACTGTTTTTT. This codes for CASSPRGGVANEKLFF. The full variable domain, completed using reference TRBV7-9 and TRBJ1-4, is DTGVSQNPRHKITKRGQNVTFRCDPISEHNRLYWYRQTLGQGPEFLTYFQNEAQLEKSRLLSDRFSAERPKGSFSTLEIQRTEQGDSAMYLCASSPRGGVANEKLFFGSGTQLSVL.

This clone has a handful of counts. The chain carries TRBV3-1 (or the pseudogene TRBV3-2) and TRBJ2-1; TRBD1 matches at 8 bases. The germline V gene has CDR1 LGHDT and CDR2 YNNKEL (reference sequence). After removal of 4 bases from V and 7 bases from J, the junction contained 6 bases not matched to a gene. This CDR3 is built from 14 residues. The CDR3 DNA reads TGTGCCAGCAGCCCCAGGGGGCTTGGAAATGAGCAGTTCTTC. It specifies CASSPRGLGNEQFF.

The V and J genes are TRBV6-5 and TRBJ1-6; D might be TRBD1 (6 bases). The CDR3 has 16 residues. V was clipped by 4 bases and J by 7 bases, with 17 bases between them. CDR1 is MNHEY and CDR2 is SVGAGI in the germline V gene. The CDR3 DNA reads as TGTGCCAGCAGTTCGTTGCTGACAGGAATAAATTCACCCCTCCACTTT. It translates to CASSSLLTGINSPLHF.

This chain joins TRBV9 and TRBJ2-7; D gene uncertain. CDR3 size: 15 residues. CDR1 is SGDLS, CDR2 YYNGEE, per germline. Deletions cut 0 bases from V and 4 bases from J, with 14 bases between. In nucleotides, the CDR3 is TGTGCCAGCAGCGTAGCAGCTACCCCTGCGTACGAGCAGTACTTC. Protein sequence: CASSVAATPAYEQYF.

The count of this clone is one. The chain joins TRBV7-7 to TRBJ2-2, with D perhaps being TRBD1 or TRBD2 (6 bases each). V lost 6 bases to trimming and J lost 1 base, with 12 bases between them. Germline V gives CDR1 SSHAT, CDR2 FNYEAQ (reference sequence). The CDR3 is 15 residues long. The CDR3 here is CASSLGGRNTGELFF. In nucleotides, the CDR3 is TGTGCCAGCAGTCTAGGGGGGAGGAACACCGGGGAGCTGTTTTTT.

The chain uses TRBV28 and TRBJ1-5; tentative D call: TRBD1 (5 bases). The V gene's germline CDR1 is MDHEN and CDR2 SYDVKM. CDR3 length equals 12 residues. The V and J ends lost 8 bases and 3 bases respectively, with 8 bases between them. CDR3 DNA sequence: TGTGCCAGCCGGGACCCCAATCAGCCCCAGCATTTT. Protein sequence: CASRDPNQPQHF.

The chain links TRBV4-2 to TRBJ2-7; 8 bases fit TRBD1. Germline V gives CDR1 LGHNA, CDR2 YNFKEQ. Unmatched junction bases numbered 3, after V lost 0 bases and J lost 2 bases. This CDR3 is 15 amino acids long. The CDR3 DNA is TGTGCCAGCAGCCAAGACTCGGGACAGGCCTACGAGCAGTACTTC. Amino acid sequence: CASSQDSGQAYEQYF.

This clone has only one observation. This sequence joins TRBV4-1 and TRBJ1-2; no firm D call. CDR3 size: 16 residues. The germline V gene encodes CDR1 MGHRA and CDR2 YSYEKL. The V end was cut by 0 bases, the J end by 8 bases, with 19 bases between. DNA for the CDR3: TGCGCCAGCAGCCAAGATGGGAGGTCTCTGGGTGGAGGCTACACCTTC. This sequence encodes CASSQDGRSLGGGYTF.

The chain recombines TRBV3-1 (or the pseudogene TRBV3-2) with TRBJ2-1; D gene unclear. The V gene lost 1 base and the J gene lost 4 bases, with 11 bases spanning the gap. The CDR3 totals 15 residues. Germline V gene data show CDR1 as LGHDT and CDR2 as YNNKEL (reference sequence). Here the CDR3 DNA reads TGTGCCAGCAGCCAAGCCTCCGGTTTTTACAATGAGCAGTTCTTC. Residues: CASSQASGFYNEQFF.

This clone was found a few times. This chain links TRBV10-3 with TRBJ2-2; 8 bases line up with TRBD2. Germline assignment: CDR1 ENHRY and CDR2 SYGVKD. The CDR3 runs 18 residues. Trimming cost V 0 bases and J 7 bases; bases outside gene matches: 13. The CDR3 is CAISESPLTGTSNGELFF. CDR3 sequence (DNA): TGTGCCATCAGTGAGTCCCCTTTAACCGGGACTAGTAACGGGGAGCTGTTTTTT.

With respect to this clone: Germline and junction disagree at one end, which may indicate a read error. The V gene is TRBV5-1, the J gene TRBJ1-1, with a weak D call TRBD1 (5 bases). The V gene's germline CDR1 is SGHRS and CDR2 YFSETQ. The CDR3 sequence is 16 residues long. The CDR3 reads CASSLARGTMNTEAFF. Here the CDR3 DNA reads TGCGCCAGCAGTTTGGCACGAGGGACGATGAACACTGAAGCTTTCTTT.

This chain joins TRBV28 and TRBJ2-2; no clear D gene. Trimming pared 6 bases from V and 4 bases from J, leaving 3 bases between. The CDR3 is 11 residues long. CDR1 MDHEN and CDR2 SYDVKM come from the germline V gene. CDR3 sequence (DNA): TGTGCCAGCAGCCGCACCGGGGAGCTGTTTTTT. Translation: CASSRTGELFF.

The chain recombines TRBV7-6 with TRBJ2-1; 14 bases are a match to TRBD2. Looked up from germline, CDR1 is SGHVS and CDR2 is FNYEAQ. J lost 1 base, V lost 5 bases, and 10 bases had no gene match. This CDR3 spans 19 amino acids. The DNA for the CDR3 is TGTGCCAGCAGCCGAGAGGGACTAGCGGGAGATAGTTCCTACAATGAGCAGTTCTTC. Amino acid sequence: CASSREGLAGDSSYNEQFF.

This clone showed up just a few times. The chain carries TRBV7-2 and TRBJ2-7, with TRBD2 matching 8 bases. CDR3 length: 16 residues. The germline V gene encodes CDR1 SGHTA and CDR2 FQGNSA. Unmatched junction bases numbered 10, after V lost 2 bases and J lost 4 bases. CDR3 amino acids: CASSLPGGQGKYEQYF. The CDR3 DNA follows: TGTGCCAGCAGCTTACCGGGGGGGCAGGGGAAATACGAGCAGTACTTC.

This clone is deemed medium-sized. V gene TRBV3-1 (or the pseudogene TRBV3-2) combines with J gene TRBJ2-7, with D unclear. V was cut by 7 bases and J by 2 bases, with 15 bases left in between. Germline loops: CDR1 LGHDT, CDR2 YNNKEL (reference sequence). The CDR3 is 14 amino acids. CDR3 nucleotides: TGTGCCAGCAACGGACCTGGGGAAACCTACGAGCAGTACTTC. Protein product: CASNGPGETYEQYF.